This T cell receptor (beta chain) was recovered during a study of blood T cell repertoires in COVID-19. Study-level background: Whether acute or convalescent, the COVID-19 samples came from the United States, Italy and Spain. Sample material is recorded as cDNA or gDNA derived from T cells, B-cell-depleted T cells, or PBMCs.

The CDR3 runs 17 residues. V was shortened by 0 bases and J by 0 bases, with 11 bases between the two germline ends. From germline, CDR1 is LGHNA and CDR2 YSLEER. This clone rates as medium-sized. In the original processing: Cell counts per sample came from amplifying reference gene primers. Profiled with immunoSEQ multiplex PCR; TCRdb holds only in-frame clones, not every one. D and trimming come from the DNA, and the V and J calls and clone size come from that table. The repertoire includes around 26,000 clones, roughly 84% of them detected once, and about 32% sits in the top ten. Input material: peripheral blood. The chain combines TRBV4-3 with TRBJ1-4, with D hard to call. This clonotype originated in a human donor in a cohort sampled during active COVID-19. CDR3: CASSQEMSTATNEKLFF. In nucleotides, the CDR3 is TGCGCCAGCAGCCAAGAGATGAGTACAGCAACTAATGAAAAACTGTTTTTT.